The next 28 T cell receptor beta chains were all read from a single sample in a study of neurological immune-mediated disorders. Using its own MiXCR run on the 5' RACE reads, TCRdb lists one record per CDR3 protein. Of tens of thousands of distinct CDR3 sequences listed, over 4.5% are singletons. Sequenced input: CD4+ T cells from blood. The receptors were gathered from a woman aged 18-29 years with multiple sclerosis.

This clonotype was recorded many times. The rearrangement links TRBV5-1 to TRBJ1-1; D ambiguous. Trimming shortened V by 4 bases and J by 5 bases, and 15 bases separated the two germline ends. In germline, CDR1 is SGHRS, CDR2 YFSETQ. The CDR3 spans 14 residues. Here the CDR3 reads CASSPAVARTEAFF. CDR3 bases: TGCGCCAGCAGCCCGGCGGTGGCGCGGACTGAAGCTTTCTTT.

At least ten counts were recorded for this clonotype. The CDR3 loop reads CASSLVGTPITGSNEQFF. The CDR3 DNA is TGTGCCAGCAGCTTAGTCGGGACACCTATTACGGGGTCTAATGAGCAGTTCTTC. This chain uses TRBV7-2 with TRBJ2-1; maybe TRBD1 (6 bases). The germline V gene has CDR1 SGHTA and CDR2 FQGNSA. This CDR3 has 18 residues. V lost 1 base and J lost 7, with 23 bases in between.

The chain is built from TRBV5-1 and TRBJ1-1, with D possibly being TRBD1 (6 bases). From germline, CDR1 is SGHRS and CDR2 YFSETQ. There are 16 residues in the CDR3. V was pared by 0 bases and J by 0 bases, with 12 bases between. Here the CDR3 reads CASSLGGTTLNTEAFF. In DNA, the CDR3 is TGCGCCAGCAGCTTGGGGGGGACAACTCTGAACACTGAAGCTTTCTTT.

There are many counts of this clonotype. The chain carries TRBV12-3 or TRBV12-4 and TRBJ2-3; D tentatively fits TRBD1 or TRBD2 (5 bases each). Deletions cut 4 bases from V and 2 bases from J, with 19 bases between. This CDR3 spans 17 amino acids. The CDR3 DNA follows: TGTGCCAGCAGTTGGTACCGGGACGACGTTGTCACAGATACGCAGTATTTT. This encodes CASSWYRDDVVTDTQYF.

This clonotype has a handful of counts. The chain has TRBV11-2 and TRBJ1-2; D gene unclear. CDR1 is SGHAT and CDR2 is FQNNGV in the germline V gene. Trimming removed 9 bases from V and 1 base from J, with 15 bases in between. The CDR3 length is 14 residues. The CDR3 coding sequence is TGTGCCAGTTCCTCCAACAGAGTTAACTATGGCTACACCTTC. Its protein is CASSSNRVNYGYTF.

In this sample, this clonotype turned up a few times. The gene calls are TRBV14 and TRBJ2-1, with 11 bases matching TRBD2. In germline, CDR1 is SGHDN, CDR2 FVKESK. Trimming took 5 bases from V and 0 from J; bases not matched to a gene: 9. The CDR3 consists of 18 residues. The CDR3 loop reads CASSSLTSGESSYNEQFF. In nucleotides, the CDR3 is TGTGCCAGCAGCTCGTTGACTAGCGGGGAAAGCTCCTACAATGAGCAGTTCTTC.

This clonotype showed up many times. The J gene is TRBJ1-1, the V gene TRBV5-5, with 8 bases aligning to TRBD1. The V gene end was trimmed by 7 bases and the J gene end by 5 bases; junction bases not matched to a gene: 13. The CDR3 consists of 15 residues. Per germline, CDR1 SGHKS and CDR2 YYEKEE (reference sequence). CDR3 in DNA: TGTGCCAGCCGGGGACTTCAGGGGGCCGGGACTGAAGCTTTCTTT. Encoded protein: CASRGLQGAGTEAFF.

Ten or more counts support this clonotype. The rearrangement uses TRBV6-5 and TRBJ1-1; TRBD1 matches 7 bases. The CDR3 totals 12 residues. J gave up 5 bases and V 6 bases, and 3 bases lay outside the gene matches. The germline gives CDR1 MNHEY, CDR2 SVGAGI. The CDR3, as DNA: TGTGCCAGCAGACAGGGGCGGACTGAAGCTTTCTTT. Amino acid sequence: CASRQGRTEAFF.

This clonotype was seen many times. The CDR3 protein is CASSLENNQPQHF. For the CDR3, the DNA is TGTGCCAGCAGCTTAGAAAACAATCAGCCCCAGCATTTT. The J gene is TRBJ1-5, the V gene TRBV7-2; D remains unclear. The CDR3 consists of 13 residues. Germline V CDR1 and CDR2: SGHTA, FQGNSA. V lost 1 base, J lost 3 bases, and 4 bases lay in between.

Ten or more counts support this clonotype. The J gene is TRBJ1-5, the V gene TRBV5-1, with 9 bases fitting TRBD1. With V trimmed by 6 bases and J by 3 bases, 7 bases remained unmatched. The germline CDR1 and CDR2 sequences are SGHRS and YFSETQ. The CDR3 length is 15 residues. CDR3 loop: CASKKTGGSNQPQHF. CDR3 bases: TGCGCCAGCAAGAAGACAGGGGGATCCAATCAGCCCCAGCATTTT.

There are many counts of this clonotype. The chain couples TRBV20-1 to TRBJ2-6, with D uncertain. The length of the CDR3 is 17 residues. Per germline, CDR1 DFQATT and CDR2 SNEGSKA (reference sequence). Deletions cut 0 bases from V and 4 bases from J, with 16 bases between. The CDR3 loop is CSARDIDGASGANVLTF. CDR3 sequence (DNA): TGCAGTGCTAGAGATATAGACGGAGCCTCCGGGGCCAACGTCCTGACTTTC.

Ten or more counts support this clonotype. The chain links TRBV28 to TRBJ2-7; D might be TRBD1 or TRBD2, each matching 5 bases. Germline-derived CDR1 and CDR2 are MDHEN and SYDVKM. Trimming removed 6 bases at V and 3 bases at J, with 18 bases between. The CDR3 extends over 15 amino acids. CDR3 loop: CASSPGARLHYEQYV. The DNA for the CDR3 is TGTGCCAGCAGCCCCGGGGCGCGGCTCCACTACGAGCAGTACGTC.

This clonotype is medium-sized by share. The J gene is TRBJ2-2, the V gene TRBV10-3; 7 bases line up with TRBD1. Germline V gene sequence: CDR1 ENHRY, CDR2 SYGVKD. Losses at the gene ends were 6 bases for V and 2 bases for J; bases not matched to a gene: 3. This CDR3 has 14 amino acids. DNA for the CDR3: TGTGCCATCAGGGGGGACAGCAACACCGGGGAGCTGTTTTTT. Protein: CAIRGDSNTGELFF.

This clonotype has a count of ten or more. The rearrangement uses TRBV29-1 and TRBJ2-7, with a possible D match to TRBD2 (5 bases). The CDR3 extends over 12 amino acids. Trimming stripped 6 bases from V and 5 bases from J, with 14 bases between. CDR1 and CDR2 from the germline V gene are SQVTM and ANQGSEA. CDR3: CSVYRGYNEQYF. CDR3 coding DNA: TGCAGCGTGTACCGAGGGTACAACGAGCAGTACTTC.

V gene TRBV30 combines with J gene TRBJ2-3, with 7 bases that match TRBD1. CDR1 GTSNPN and CDR2 SVGIG come from the germline V gene (reference sequence). The V and J ends lost 1 base and 0 bases, in that order; junction bases with no gene match: 1. This CDR3 is built from 14 residues. CDR3 bases: TGTGCCTGGAGTGGGGACAGTAGCACAGATACGCAGTATTTT. Translating it yields CAWSGDSSTDTQYF.

This clonotype was counted at least ten times. The chain has TRBV29-1 and TRBJ1-4; a weak D match, TRBD1 (5 bases). The germline CDR1 and CDR2 sequences are SQVTM and ANQGSEA. V gave up 6 bases and J gave up 5 bases, with 13 bases separating them. The CDR3 spans 13 residues. The CDR3 is CSVCRDPNEKLFF. CDR3 DNA: TGCAGCGTATGCAGGGATCCGAATGAAAAACTGTTTTTT. The full variable domain, in which reference TRBV29-1 and TRBJ1-4 provide the parts outside the CDR3, is SAVISQKPSRDICQRGTSLTIQCQVDSQVTMMFWYRQQPGQSLTLIATANQGSEATYESGFVIDKFPISRPNLTFSTLTVSNMSPEDSSIYLCSVCRDPNEKLFFGSGTQLSVL.

This clonotype was detected ten times or more. This chain connects TRBV4-3 to TRBJ2-5; TRBD2 is a possible D gene (5 bases). Germline V gene data show CDR1 as LGHNA and CDR2 as YSLEER. The CDR3 has 16 amino acids. V lost 1 base and J 0 bases, leaving 12 bases between the germline ends. In DNA form, the CDR3 reads TGCGCCAGCAGCCAAGCCATAACTAGAGACCAAGAGACCCAGTACTTC. It codes for CASSQAITRDQETQYF.

This clonotype has a count of ten or more. The chain uses TRBV5-4 and TRBJ2-1, with D possibly TRBD1 on 5 matching bases. The germline V gene encodes CDR1 SGHNT and CDR2 YYREEE (reference sequence). The ends were cut back, 9 bases at V and 6 bases at J, with 10 bases in the middle. The CDR3 runs to 11 residues. For the CDR3, the DNA is TGTGCCACCATCAGGGCCAATGAGCAGTTCTTC. Translating gives CATIRANEQFF.

In its sample, this clonotype was seen many times. In DNA, the CDR3 is TGTGCCAGCAGCCAAGAACCCACGACTAGCGGGAGGCTTTACAATGAGCAGTTCTTC. Translation: CASSQEPTTSGRLYNEQFF. V and J are TRBV14 and TRBJ2-1; 13 bases match TRBD2. Germline assignment: CDR1 SGHDN and CDR2 FVKESK. The CDR3 loop spans 19 amino acids. J was trimmed by 4 bases and V by 0 bases; bases with no gene match: 9.

This clonotype has at least ten counts. The chain is built from TRBV7-2 and TRBJ1-1; TRBD1 is a possible D gene (5 bases). Per germline, CDR1 SGHTA and CDR2 FQGNSA. Trimming removed 1 base at V and 4 bases at J, with 10 bases between. The CDR3 is 14 amino acids. The CDR3 region is CASSLGGVSTEAFF. The CDR3 DNA follows: TGTGCCAGCAGCTTAGGGGGGGTGAGCACTGAAGCTTTCTTT.

This clonotype was picked up many times. This chain links TRBV6-2 or TRBV6-3 with TRBJ2-1; 7 nucleotides line up with TRBD2. Trimming took 6 bases from V and 6 from J; bases not matched to a gene: 11. The germline gives CDR1 MNHEY, CDR2 SVGEGT. The CDR3 runs 15 residues. The CDR3 coding sequence is TGTGCCAGCAGGGAGCGACGGGAGGTGTTCAATGAGCAGTTCTTC. Translation: CASRERREVFNEQFF.

This clonotype was seen at least ten times. This chain connects TRBV6-1 to TRBJ1-1; a weak D match, TRBD1 (6 bases). The CDR3 totals 14 residues. The V end lost 0 bases, the J end lost 5 bases, and 10 bases lay between the germline ends. The V gene's germline CDR1 is MNHNS and CDR2 SASEGT. The CDR3 reads CASSEAQGRTEAFF. CDR3 sequence (DNA): TGTGCCAGCAGTGAAGCGCAGGGGAGGACTGAAGCTTTCTTT.

The sample holds many counts of this clonotype. The V and J genes are TRBV20-1 and TRBJ2-7; D unresolved. The V end was cut by 3 bases, the J end by 4 bases, with 7 bases between. CDR1 is DFQATT and CDR2 is SNEGSKA in the germline V gene (reference sequence). The CDR3 consists of 11 residues. In DNA form, the CDR3 reads TGCAGTGCTAGTGCTTTTTACGAGCAGTACGTC. Amino acid sequence: CSASAFYEQYV.

Many counts were recorded for this clonotype. This sequence joins TRBV5-1 and TRBJ2-1; D perhaps matches TRBD2 (6 bases). V was pared by 6 bases and J by 8 bases, with 18 bases between. The CDR3 is 14 amino acids. Germline CDR1 reads SGHRS; CDR2 reads YFSETQ. This CDR3 reads CASTQDYLGDEQFF. The DNA for the CDR3 is TGCGCCAGCACCCAGGACTACCTTGGGGATGAGCAGTTCTTC.

In this sample, this clonotype turned up many times. The gene calls are TRBV4-3 and TRBJ2-1; no reliable D call. The CDR3 is 12 residues long. V was pared by 8 bases and J by 5 bases, with 10 bases between. Germline V gene lookup returns CDR1 LGHNA and CDR2 YSLEER. CDR3 residues: CASSRVHNEQFF. In DNA form, the CDR3 reads TGCGCCAGCTCGCGCGTCCACAATGAGCAGTTCTTC.

This clonotype was recorded many times. This chain uses TRBV3-1 with TRBJ1-2, with D tentatively TRBD1 (6 bases). Trimming cost V 3 bases and J 7 bases, with 15 bases left between them. CDR3 size: 14 residues. CDR1 is LGHDT and CDR2 is YNNKEL in the germline V gene (reference sequence). The CDR3 region has the DNA TGTGCCAGCAGCCACTTCGACAGGAAAACTGGCTACACCTTC. Translating it yields CASSHFDRKTGYTF.

This clonotype was seen at least ten times. The chain couples TRBV5-1 to TRBJ1-6, with TRBD1 matching over 9 bases. CDR1 is SGHRS, CDR2 YFSETQ, per germline. V shed 5 bases, J shed 5 bases, and the junction held 5 bases outside the gene matches. This CDR3 is built from 15 residues. CDR3 sequence (DNA): TGCGCCAGCAGACCCCGGGACAGGGATAATTCACCCCTCCACTTT. It codes for CASRPRDRDNSPLHF.

Many counts were recorded for this clonotype. The chain carries TRBV10-1 and TRBJ2-2; D remains unclear. The CDR3 is 11 residues long. V was pared by 9 bases and J by 5 bases, with 7 bases between. CDR1 and CDR2 from the germline V gene are WNHNN and SYGVQD (reference sequence). For the CDR3, the DNA is TGCGCCAGGAGATTTACCGGGGAGCTGTTTTTT. Encoded protein: CARRFTGELFF.